This entry lists 16 T cell receptor beta chains sequenced from one sample in a study of T cell responses to AZD1222 COVID-19 vaccine. The table came from immunoSEQ multiplex PCR; TCRdb's copy has only in-frame clones and leaves some out. This table holds over 130,000 clones, approximately 87% found once. This specimen consisted of peripheral blood, obtained 28 days after the second AZD1222 dose. These receptors all come from an adult who received the AZD1222 COVID-19 vaccine.

This sequence joins TRBV5-7 and TRBJ2-4; tentatively, D is TRBD1 (5 bases). TRBV5-7 is sorted into the ORF group, with uncertain function. This CDR3 spans 15 amino acids. V was pared by 3 bases and J by 2 bases, with 12 bases between. CDR3 protein: CASSSTQGTKNIQYF. The CDR3 DNA follows: TGTGCCAGCAGCTCAACCCAGGGAACCAAAAACATTCAGTACTTC.

J is TRBJ1-5 and V is TRBV10-3; D ambiguous. The V gene lost 2 bases and the J gene lost 3 bases, with 11 bases spanning the gap. This CDR3 region has 15 residues. The germline gives CDR1 ENHRY, CDR2 SYGVKD. CDR3 sequence reads: CAISEGNSINQPQHF. CDR3 DNA sequence: TGTGCCATCAGTGAGGGGAACTCAATCAATCAGCCCCAGCATTTT.

J is TRBJ1-1 and V is TRBV7-3, with 7 bases lining up with TRBD1. The germline CDR1 and CDR2 sequences are SGHTA and FQGTGA. With 2 bases clipped from V and 6 bases from J, the junction kept 9 bases outside the gene matches. The CDR3 totals 15 residues. CDR3 loop: CASSLSGQVDAEAFF. The CDR3 DNA reads TGTGCCAGCAGCTTATCCGGACAGGTGGACGCTGAAGCTTTCTTT.

The rearrangement uses TRBV5-4 and TRBJ2-1; D call uncertain. This CDR3 contains 14 residues. In germline, CDR1 is SGHNT, CDR2 YYREEE (reference sequence). V shed 2 bases and J shed 11 bases, with 17 bases lying between them. CDR3: CASSFLAQRNQQFF. DNA of the CDR3: TGTGCCAGCAGCTTCCTGGCGCAGAGGAATCAGCAGTTCTTC.

The rearrangement links TRBV4-2 to TRBJ2-1; TRBD2 aligns across 12 bases. The V segment lost 1 base and the J segment 6 bases; nucleotides outside the gene matches: 7. The CDR3 consists of 17 residues. Germline lookup yields CDR1 LGHNA and CDR2 YNFKEQ. The CDR3 nucleotides are TGTGCCAGCAGCCAAGCTAGCGGGAGGGCCCAGGGCAATGAGCAGTTCTTC. Residues: CASSQASGRAQGNEQFF.

Written as DNA, the CDR3 is TGTGCCAGCAGCTTAGGTGGAGGTCTAGCGGGAGGGCCGAATGAGCAGTTCTTC. Its protein product is CASSLGGGLAGGPNEQFF. The chain recombines TRBV7-8 with TRBJ2-1, with TRBD2 matching 12 bases. Trimming at V came to 1 base and at J to 7 bases, leaving 11 bases not matched to a gene. Germline CDR1 is SGHVS and CDR2 is FQNEAQ. The CDR3 contains 18 residues.

V and J are TRBV5-1 and TRBJ2-2; the D gene is possibly TRBD1 (6 bases). V dropped 0 bases and J dropped 6 bases, with 12 bases sitting between them. The CDR3 loop spans 15 amino acids. The germline gives CDR1 SGHRS, CDR2 YFSETQ. CDR3 sequence (DNA): TGCGCCAGCAGCTTGGCTTTAACAGGGCCCGGGGAGCTGTTTTTT. Its protein is CASSLALTGPGELFF.

DNA of the CDR3: TGTGCCAGCAGTTTGAGGGAAGTGGGTAAGAAGCAGTTCTTC. Protein sequence: CASSLREVGKKQFF. The chain couples TRBV27 to TRBJ2-1, with D perhaps TRBD2 (5 bases). Germline V gene lookup returns CDR1 MNHEY and CDR2 SMNVEV (reference sequence). V was clipped by 3 bases and J by 11 bases, with 17 bases between them. The CDR3 has 14 amino acids.

The chain employs TRBV28 and TRBJ1-4; a possible D gene is TRBD1 (6 bases). Trimming cost V 3 bases and J 7 bases, with 15 bases left between them. In germline, CDR1 is MDHEN, CDR2 SYDVKM. This CDR3 has 15 residues. CDR3 DNA sequence: TGTGCCAGCAGTTTCGCCGGGGGGCGTGCTGAAAAACTGTTTTTT. Translating gives CASSFAGGRAEKLFF.

V usage is TRBV28 and J usage is TRBJ2-5; D assignment may be TRBD1 or TRBD2 (5 bases each). Germline lookup yields CDR1 MDHEN and CDR2 SYDVKM. V lost 4 bases and J 4 bases, leaving 19 bases between the germline ends. The CDR3 totals 16 residues. The CDR3 DNA follows: TGTGCCAGCAGTTCTCCCGGGACGGGGCATCGAGAGACCCAGTACTTC. It translates to CASSSPGTGHRETQYF.

V gene TRBV3-1 (or the pseudogene TRBV3-2) combines with J gene TRBJ2-5; no clear D. Germline CDR1 and CDR2: LGHDT and YNNKEL (reference sequence). V was pared by 4 bases and J by 4 bases, with 10 bases between. This CDR3 region has 13 residues. CDR3 nucleotides: TGTGCCAGCAGCCCCGGGCAGCGAGAGACCCAGTACTTC. The encoded protein is CASSPGQRETQYF.

The rearrangement uses TRBV18 and TRBJ2-7; D is unresolved. The V end lost 3 bases, the J end lost 0 bases, and 6 bases lay between the germline ends. The CDR3 loop spans 13 amino acids. Germline V CDR1 and CDR2: KGHSH, LQKENI. The chain's CDR3 is CASSPQSSYEQYV. The CDR3, as DNA: TGTGCCAGCTCACCGCAGAGCTCCTACGAGCAGTACGTC.

This chain connects TRBV2 to TRBJ2-3; possibly TRBD1 for D (5 bases). The CDR3 runs 13 residues. Per germline, CDR1 SNHLY and CDR2 FYNNEI. V shed 6 bases and J shed 0 bases, with 7 bases lying between them. Here the CDR3 reads CASSRDSTDTQYF. The CDR3 nucleotides are TGTGCCAGCAGCAGGGATAGCACAGATACGCAGTATTTT.

This sequence joins TRBV4-1 and TRBJ2-2; no clear D gene. The germline V gene encodes CDR1 MGHRA and CDR2 YSYEKL. Trimming took off 0 bases at V and 2 bases at J, with 7 bases between the two ends. The CDR3 loop spans 15 amino acids. In DNA, the CDR3 is TGCGCCAGCAGCCAAGATATGGCCAACACCGGGGAGCTGTTTTTT. Protein: CASSQDMANTGELFF.

CDR3 coding DNA: TGTGCCTGGACCTTAGGACAGGCTCAAAATGAAAAACTGTTTTTT. As protein: CAWTLGQAQNEKLFF. The chain recombines TRBV30 with TRBJ1-4; 7 bases match TRBD1. The CDR3 is 15 amino acids. The junction had 10 bases not matched to a gene; V was cut back by 4 bases and J by 5 bases. Germline V lookup: CDR1 GTSNPN, CDR2 SVGIG (reference sequence).

The genes are TRBV24-1 and TRBJ1-1; the D gene is possibly TRBD1 (5 bases). V lost 7 bases and J lost 7, with 9 bases in between. CDR1 and CDR2 (germline): KGHDR, SFDVKD. This CDR3 contains 11 residues. Here the CDR3 reads CATRRDGEAFF. The CDR3 DNA reads as TGTGCCACCAGGCGGGACGGTGAAGCTTTCTTT.